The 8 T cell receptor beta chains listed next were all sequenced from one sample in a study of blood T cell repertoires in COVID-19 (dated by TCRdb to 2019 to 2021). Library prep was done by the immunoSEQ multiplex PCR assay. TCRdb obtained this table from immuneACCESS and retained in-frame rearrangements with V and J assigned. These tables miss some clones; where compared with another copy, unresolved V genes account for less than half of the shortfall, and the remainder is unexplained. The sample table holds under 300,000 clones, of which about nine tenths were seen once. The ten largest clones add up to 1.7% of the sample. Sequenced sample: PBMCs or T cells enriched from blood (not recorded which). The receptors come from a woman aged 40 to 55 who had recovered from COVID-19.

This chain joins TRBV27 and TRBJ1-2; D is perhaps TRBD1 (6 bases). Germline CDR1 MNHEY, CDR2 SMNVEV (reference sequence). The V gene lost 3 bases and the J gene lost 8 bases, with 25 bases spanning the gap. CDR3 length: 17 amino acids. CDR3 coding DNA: TGTGCCAGCAGTTTGCTCGTCCGCTCGACAGGAGGCGTAGGCTACACCTTC. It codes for CASSLLVRSTGGVGYTF.

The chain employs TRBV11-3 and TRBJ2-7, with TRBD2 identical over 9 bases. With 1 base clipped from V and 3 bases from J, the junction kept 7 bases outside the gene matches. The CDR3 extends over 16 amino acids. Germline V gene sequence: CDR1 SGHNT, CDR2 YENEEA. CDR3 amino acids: CASSLGGLAGNYEQYF. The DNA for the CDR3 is TGTGCCAGCAGCTTAGGCGGGCTAGCGGGGAACTACGAGCAGTACTTC.

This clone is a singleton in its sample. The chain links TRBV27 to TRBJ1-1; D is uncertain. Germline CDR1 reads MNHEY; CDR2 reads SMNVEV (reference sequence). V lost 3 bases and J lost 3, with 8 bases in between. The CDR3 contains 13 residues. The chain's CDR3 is CASSFGRDTEAFF. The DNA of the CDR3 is TGTGCCAGCAGTTTCGGCCGGGACACTGAAGCTTTCTTT.

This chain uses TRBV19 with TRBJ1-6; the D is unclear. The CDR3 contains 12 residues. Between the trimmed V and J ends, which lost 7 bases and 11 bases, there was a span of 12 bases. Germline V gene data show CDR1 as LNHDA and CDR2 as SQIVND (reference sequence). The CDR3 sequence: CASTQPGAPLHF. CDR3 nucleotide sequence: TGTGCCAGTACCCAACCCGGGGCACCCCTCCACTTT.

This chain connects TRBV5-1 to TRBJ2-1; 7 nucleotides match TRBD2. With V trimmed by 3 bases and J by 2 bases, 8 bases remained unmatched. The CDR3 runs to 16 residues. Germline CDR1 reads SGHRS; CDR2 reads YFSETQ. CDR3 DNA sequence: TGCGCCAGCAGCTCGGGGGGAGGCTCGACCTACAATGAGCAGTTCTTC. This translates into CASSSGGGSTYNEQFF.

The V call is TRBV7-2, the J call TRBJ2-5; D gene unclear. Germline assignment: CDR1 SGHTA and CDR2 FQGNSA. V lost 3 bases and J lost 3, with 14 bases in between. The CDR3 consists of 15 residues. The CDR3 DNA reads TGTGCCAGCAGCTTCTCCGACTGGCGGAAAGAGACCCAGTACTTC. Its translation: CASSFSDWRKETQYF.

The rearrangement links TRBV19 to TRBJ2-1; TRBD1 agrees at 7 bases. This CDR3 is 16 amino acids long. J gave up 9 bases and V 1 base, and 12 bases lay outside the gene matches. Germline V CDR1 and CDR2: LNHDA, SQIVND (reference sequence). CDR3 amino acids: CASSIGRTGGLREQFF. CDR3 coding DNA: TGTGCCAGTAGTATAGGAAGGACAGGTGGGTTACGTGAGCAGTTCTTC.

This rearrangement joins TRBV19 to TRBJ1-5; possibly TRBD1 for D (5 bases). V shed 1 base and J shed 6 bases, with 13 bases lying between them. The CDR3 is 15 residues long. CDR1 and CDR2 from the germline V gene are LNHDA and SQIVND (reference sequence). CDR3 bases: TGTGCCAGTAGTATAGGCAGGGTTCGATTTCAGCCCCAGCATTTT. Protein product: CASSIGRVRFQPQHF.